Presented here are 15 T cell receptor beta chains from one specimen sequenced in a study of blood T cell repertoires in COVID-19. Produced via immunoSEQ multiplex PCR; TCRdb's table is partial and in-frame only. The top ten hold 4.5% to 5% of the sample, which has about 170,000 clones, roughly 90% seen once. Sequenced material: peripheral blood. These receptors were collected from a man younger than 40 with COVID-19, enrolled during active disease.

The V call is TRBV2, the J call TRBJ2-3, with D possibly being TRBD1 (6 bases). Trimming pared 8 bases from V and 5 bases from J, leaving 20 bases between. Germline V gene data show CDR1 as SNHLY and CDR2 as FYNNEI. There are 15 residues in the CDR3. The CDR3 DNA reads as TGTGCCAGCGGGCCACAGGGACCCCATGGAGATACGCAGTATTTT. Encoded protein: CASGPQGPHGDTQYF.

The chain couples TRBV11-2 to TRBJ2-7, with 8 bases fitting TRBD2. Germline CDR1 SGHAT, CDR2 FQNNGV. This CDR3 spans 14 amino acids. With V trimmed by 2 bases and J by 4 bases, 4 bases remained unmatched. The CDR3 DNA follows: TGTGCCAGCAGCTTAACGAGCGGGAGTTACGAGCAGTACTTC. Amino acid sequence: CASSLTSGSYEQYF.

The rearrangement joins TRBV28 to TRBJ2-7; D is perhaps TRBD2 (6 bases). CDR1 and CDR2 (germline): MDHEN, SYDVKM. The CDR3 has 17 residues. Between the trimmed V and J ends, which lost 3 bases and 6 bases, there was a span of 24 bases. As DNA, the CDR3 is TGTGCCAGCAGTTTGGCACCGGGACTTTCTGTTTTAGGCGAGCAGTACTTC. Translating gives CASSLAPGLSVLGEQYF.

The count of this clone is one. V and J are TRBV27 and TRBJ2-1; perhaps TRBD1 as D (6 bases). V dropped 5 bases and J dropped 9 bases, with 17 bases sitting between them. Germline-derived CDR1 and CDR2 are MNHEY and SMNVEV (reference sequence). The CDR3 sequence is 14 residues long. The CDR3 DNA sequence: TGTGCCAGCAGTCTACAGGGAATCGGTGGTGAGCAGTTCTTC. It translates to CASSLQGIGGEQFF.

The rearrangement links TRBV5-1 to TRBJ1-6; TRBD1 agrees at 8 bases. V was clipped by 0 bases and J by 7 bases; unmatched bases: 3. The CDR3 sequence is 15 residues long. The germline V gene has CDR1 SGHRS and CDR2 YFSETQ. DNA for the CDR3: TGCGCCAGCAGCTTGGAACAGGGGGGAAATTCACCCCTCCACTTT. This encodes CASSLEQGGNSPLHF.

This chain uses TRBV19 with TRBJ1-6, with 7 bases identical to TRBD1. Germline V gene sequence: CDR1 LNHDA, CDR2 SQIVND (reference sequence). The J segment lost 10 bases and the V segment lost 3 bases, leaving 6 bases of the junction unmatched. There are 14 residues in the CDR3. The CDR3: CASSMTGWSSPLHF. DNA for the CDR3: TGTGCCAGTAGTATGACAGGGTGGAGCTCACCCCTCCACTTT.

The chain couples TRBV5-1 to TRBJ2-3; D is uncertain. The germline CDR1 and CDR2 sequences are SGHRS and YFSETQ. The V end was cut by 4 bases, the J end by 5 bases, with 14 bases between. This CDR3 region has 14 residues. This CDR3 is CASSPSLRGDTQYF. The DNA of the CDR3 is TGCGCCAGCAGCCCATCGTTACGCGGAGATACGCAGTATTTT.

V is TRBV4-1 and J is TRBJ1-3, with TRBD1 identical over 7 bases. The CDR3 runs 17 residues. V trimming: 2 bases; J trimming: 0 bases; junction bases outside the gene matches: 7. Germline V lookup: CDR1 MGHRA, CDR2 YSYEKL. CDR3 DNA: TGCGCCAGCAGCCAAAGGGGACAGCCGAACTCTGGAAACACCATATATTTT. This codes for CASSQRGQPNSGNTIYF.

This clone was detected only once. This chain links TRBV9 with TRBJ1-6; tentative D call: TRBD1 (5 bases). Germline V gene lookup returns CDR1 SGDLS and CDR2 YYNGEE. This CDR3 region has 14 residues. The V and J ends lost 4 bases and 10 bases respectively, with 15 bases between them. CDR3 loop: CASSFTGVGSPLHF. In DNA form, the CDR3 reads TGTGCCAGCAGCTTTACAGGTGTGGGATCACCCCTCCACTTT. Complete variable domain (other parts from reference TRBV9 and TRBJ1-6): DSGVTQTPKHLITATGQRVTLRCSPRSGDLSVYWYQQSLDQGLQFLIQYYNGEERAKGNILERFSAQQFPDLHSELNLSSLELGDSALYFCASSFTGVGSPLHFGNGTRLTVT.

This clone was counted many times. The chain uses TRBV5-1 and TRBJ2-2, with 7 bases identical to TRBD1. The V gene end was trimmed by 4 bases and the J gene end by 6 bases; junction bases not matched to a gene: 12. This CDR3 is 16 amino acids long. Germline V gives CDR1 SGHRS, CDR2 YFSETQ. CDR3 DNA: TGCGCCAGCAGCCTAAACACCTTCGACAGGGCCGGGGAGCTGTTTTTT. This translates into CASSLNTFDRAGELFF.

This chain uses TRBV29-1 with TRBJ2-2; 8 positions match TRBD1. In germline, CDR1 is SQVTM, CDR2 ANQGSEA. V shed 1 base and J 4 bases; nucleotides not matched to a gene: 2. CDR3 length: 14 residues. CDR3 residues: CSVEGTGSTGELFF. CDR3 nucleotides: TGCAGCGTTGAAGGGACAGGGAGCACCGGGGAGCTGTTTTTT.

This sequence joins TRBV9 and TRBJ2-1; the match to TRBD2 covers 8 bases. Looked up from germline, CDR1 is SGDLS and CDR2 is YYNGEE. This CDR3 is built from 13 residues. Germline trimming cut 4 bases from V and 10 bases from J; bases unmatched to any gene: 7. DNA of the CDR3: TGTGCCAGCAGCCCTCGCCTAGCGGGCGAGCAGTTCTTC. This gives the protein CASSPRLAGEQFF.

The chain carries TRBV30 and TRBJ1-5, with a weak D call TRBD1 (5 bases). CDR1 is GTSNPN and CDR2 is SVGIG in the germline V gene (reference sequence). The CDR3 loop spans 16 amino acids. The ends were cut back, 1 base at V and 0 bases at J, with 13 bases in the middle. CDR3 sequence: CAWSGLAGHSNQPQHF. Here the CDR3 DNA reads TGTGCCTGGAGTGGGCTGGCCGGACATAGCAATCAGCCCCAGCATTTT.

The chain has TRBV18 and TRBJ2-7; D may be TRBD1 (5 bases). This CDR3 is 14 amino acids long. Trimming took off 1 base at V and 2 bases at J, with 9 bases between the two ends. Germline V gene lookup returns CDR1 KGHSH and CDR2 LQKENI. In DNA form, the CDR3 reads TGTGCCAGCTCACCACGCCGACAGACCTACGAGCAGTACTTC. It is translated as CASSPRRQTYEQYF.

The chain combines TRBV20-1 with TRBJ2-3; the match to TRBD2 covers 12 bases. Germline CDR1 is DFQATT and CDR2 is SNEGSKA (reference sequence). The CDR3 has 16 residues. V was clipped by 3 bases and J by 3 bases; unmatched bases: 7. CDR3 protein: CSASRIGLAGTDTQYF. The DNA for the CDR3 is TGCAGTGCTAGTCGGATAGGACTAGCGGGAACAGATACGCAGTATTTT.